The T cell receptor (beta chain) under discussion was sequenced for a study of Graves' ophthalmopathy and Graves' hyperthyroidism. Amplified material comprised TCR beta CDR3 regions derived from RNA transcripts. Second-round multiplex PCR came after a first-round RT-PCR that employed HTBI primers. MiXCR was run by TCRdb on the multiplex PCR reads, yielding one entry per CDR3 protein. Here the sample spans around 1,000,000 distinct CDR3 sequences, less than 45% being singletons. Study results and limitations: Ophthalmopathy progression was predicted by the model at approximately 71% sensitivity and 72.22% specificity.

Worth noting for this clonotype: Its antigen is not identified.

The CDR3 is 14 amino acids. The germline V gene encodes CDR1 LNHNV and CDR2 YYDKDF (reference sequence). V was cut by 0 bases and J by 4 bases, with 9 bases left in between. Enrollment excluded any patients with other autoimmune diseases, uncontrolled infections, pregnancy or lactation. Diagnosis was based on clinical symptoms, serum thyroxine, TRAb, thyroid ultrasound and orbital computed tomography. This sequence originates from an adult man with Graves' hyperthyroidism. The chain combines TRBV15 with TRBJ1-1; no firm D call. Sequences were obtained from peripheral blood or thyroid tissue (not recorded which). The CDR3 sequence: CATSRELRGTEAFF. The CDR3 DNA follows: TGTGCCACCAGCAGAGAACTCAGAGGCACTGAAGCTTTCTTT.